One and the same sample provided the 10 T cell receptor beta chains below, sequenced in a study of CXCR3-negative and CXCR3-positive naive CD8 T cells. Libraries of TRB cDNA were made by 5' RACE and carried UMIs. One entry per CDR3 protein, without DNA, is what TCRdb gives after re-calling the 5' RACE reads. The sample data list more than 45,000 distinct CDR3 sequences. Sequencing was done on a sample of memory CD8+ T cells from blood. The receptors here all came from a human donor in good health. Some clones in this sample may be carry-over from other donors' samples.

The V and J genes are TRBV6-6 and TRBJ2-1. Germline CDR1 and CDR2: MNHNY and SVGAGI (reference sequence). The CDR3 totals 12 residues. The CDR3 reads CASSYPANEQFF.

The chain joins TRBV28 to TRBJ2-3; TCRdb reports TRBD1, a call that lacks DNA to check it against. This CDR3 spans 16 amino acids. Per the germline V gene, CDR1 is MDHEN and CDR2 is SYDVKM. The CDR3 sequence is CASRFPGGISTDTQYF.

This chain connects TRBV28 to TRBJ1-1; TCRdb proposes TRBD1, but this gene call is untestable without DNA. This CDR3 region has 16 residues. Germline values: CDR1 MDHEN, CDR2 SYDVKM. CDR3 region: CASSLSHTGVTPEAFF.

The chain joins TRBV27 to TRBJ2-3; the D call of TRBD2 rests on TCRdb alone, since no DNA is present to check it. The CDR3 is 15 amino acids. Germline loops: CDR1 MNHEY, CDR2 SMNVEV (reference sequence). CDR3 region: CASSLIAGSTDTQYF.

V and J are TRBV6-1 and TRBJ1-2. The germline CDR1 and CDR2 sequences are MNHNS and SASEGT. This CDR3 has 12 amino acids. This CDR3 is CASSDAIYGYTF.

This rearrangement joins TRBV5-1 to TRBJ2-1; TCRdb's D call of TRBD1 is untestable without DNA. The CDR3 is made up of 13 amino acids. The V gene's germline CDR1 is SGHRS and CDR2 YFSETQ. The CDR3 sequence is CASSRPPYNEQFF. The full variable domain, rest sourced from reference TRBV5-1 and TRBJ2-1, is KAGVTQTPRYLIKTRGQQVTLSCSPISGHRSVSWYQQTPGQGLQFLFEYFSETQRNKGNFPGRFSGRQFSNSRSEMNVSTLELGDSALYLCASSRPPYNEQFFGPGTRLTVL.

This clonotype is identified as medium-sized from frequency. The chain uses TRBV20-1 and TRBJ2-3; the D call from TCRdb, TRBD2, cannot be confirmed without DNA. This CDR3 has 15 amino acids. CDR1 DFQATT and CDR2 SNEGSKA come from the germline V gene (reference sequence). The CDR3 spells CSAWLLAGDTDTQYF.

This sequence joins TRBV6-2 or TRBV6-3 and TRBJ1-5; the D gene TCRdb calls, TRBD1, cannot be checked with no DNA. Germline values: CDR1 MNHEY, CDR2 SVGEGT. The CDR3 loop spans 15 amino acids. CDR3 in amino acids: CASSSDREVGQPQHF.

CDR3 region: CASSPGLGELFF. The chain joins TRBV9 to TRBJ2-2; with no DNA, the TCRdb D assignment of TRBD2 cannot be verified. CDR1 is SGDLS and CDR2 is YYNGEE in the germline V gene. CDR3 length: 12 residues.

The gene calls are TRBV6-6 and TRBJ2-7. CDR1 is MNHNY and CDR2 is SVGAGI in the germline V gene (reference sequence). The CDR3 contains 12 residues. The CDR3 spells CASSYSIDEQYF.